These T cell receptor beta chains were read from a single sample in a study of Tregs in tolerant kidney transplant recipients. Assay used: immunoSEQ multiplex PCR; TCRdb lists only in-frame clones, some missing. In the table there are approximately 90,000 clones, 93% of which are singletons. Sequencing used CD4+ T cells from blood (PBMCs), obtained 12 months after the transplant. These receptors all stem from a human patient who received a combined kidney and bone marrow transplant. Some T cells may possibly be graft donor cells. The CDR3 runs from the conserved cysteine through the conserved F or W. D genes are given only for firm matches. The size field is filled for only some rows; it gives once, few, many or a size class.

abundance	v_gene	d_gene	j_gene	CDR3nt	CDR3aa
-	TRBV5-1	-	TRBJ2-3	TGCGCCAGCAGCTTGGCTACGGGGAAGGGCACAGATACGCAGTATTTT	CASSLATGKGTDTQYF
-	TRBV5-1	-	TRBJ1-2	TGCGCCAGCAGCTTGGATCGGCAGGGTGGTGGCTACACCTTC	CASSLDRQGGGYTF
-	TRBV29-1	TRBD1	TRBJ2-7	TGCAGCGTTGTTGAGACAGGGGGTGACGAGCAGTACTTC	CSVVETGGDEQYF
-	TRBV9	-	TRBJ1-4	TGTGCCAGCAGCGTAGTGGGAGCCAATGAAAAACTGTTTTTT	CASSVVGANEKLFF
-	TRBV6-1	TRBD1	TRBJ1-5	TGTGCCAGCAGTGAAATGGCAGGGGGCATCAATCAGCCCCAGCATTTT	CASSEMAGGINQPQHF
-	TRBV11-3	-	TRBJ2-7	TGTGCCAGCAGCTTAGCTGGGACAATGGCCTACGAGCAGTACTTC	CASSLAGTMAYEQYF
-	TRBV29-1	-	TRBJ2-5	TGCAGCGTTGGGGGCGCATCAGAGACCCAGTACTTC	CSVGGASETQYF
-	TRBV5-8	-	TRBJ1-1	TGTGCCAGCAGCTTGGGACAGTCTGAGACTGAAGCTTTCTTT	CASSLGQSETEAFF
-	TRBV19	-	TRBJ2-7	TGTGCCAGTAGTATAAACAGGTTTGCCTTCCAGCAGTACTTC	CASSINRFAFQQYF
-	TRBV6-1	TRBD2	TRBJ2-1	TGTGCCAGCAACCGGCTAGCGGGGGGGCAGTATGAGCAGTTCTTC	CASNRLAGGQYEQFF
-	TRBV9	-	TRBJ2-5	TGTGCCAGCAGCGTAGGAGGGGGTGAGGGAGAGACCCAGTACTTC	CASSVGGGEGETQYF
-	TRBV30	-	TRBJ1-1	TGTGCCTGGAGTCCCAATGTCGGGGGCACTGAAGCTTTCTTT	CAWSPNVGGTEAFF
-	TRBV15	-	TRBJ2-1	TGTGCCACCAGCAGCCAAGGAGGTGAGCAGTTCTTC	CATSSQGGEQFF
-	TRBV11-2	TRBD1	TRBJ2-1	TGTGCCAGCAGCTTCGGGACAGGGGTTAACAATGAGCAGTTCTTC	CASSFGTGVNNEQFF
-	TRBV10-1	-	TRBJ2-1	TGCGCCAGCAGCCTGAGGATCCCCGTCTACAATGAGCAGTTCTTC	CASSLRIPVYNEQFF
-	TRBV6-5	-	TRBJ1-6	TGTGCCAGCAGTTTCTTGGGCAATTCCCCCCTCCACTTT	CASSFLGNSPLHF
-	TRBV5-4	TRBD2	TRBJ2-3	TGTGCCAGCAGCCCGGGACTAGCGGGGGATTTTAACACAGATACGCAGTATTTT	CASSPGLAGDFNTDTQYF
-	TRBV5-1	TRBD2	TRBJ2-7	TGCGCCAGCAGCTTGGTTCTAGCGGGGGAAAGCGAGCAGTACTTC	CASSLVLAGESEQYF
-	TRBV7-9	-	TRBJ1-5	TGTGCCAGCAGCTGGGGACTAAACCAGCCCCAGCATTTT	CASSWGLNQPQHF
-	TRBV6-5	-	TRBJ2-1	TGTGCCAGCAGTCACGAGCCGTATAACGAGAATGAGCAGTTCTTC	CASSHEPYNENEQFF
-	TRBV18	-	TRBJ1-3	TGTGCCAGCTCACCGAACCCCCAGGGCGCGATCTCTGGAAACACCATATATTTT	CASSPNPQGAISGNTIYF
-	TRBV18	TRBD1	TRBJ1-2	TGTGCCAGCTCACCAGAGGGACAGGGTAGTGGCTACACCTTC	CASSPEGQGSGYTF
-	TRBV2	TRBD2	TRBJ2-6	TGTGCCAGAAAGACTAGCGGGGGAACTGGAGGGGCCAACGTCCTGACTTTC	CARKTSGGTGGANVLTF
-	TRBV20-1	TRBD1	TRBJ1-3	TGCCAGGGGGCGTTTGGAAACACCATATATTTT	CQGAFGNTIYF
-	TRBV7-2	-	TRBJ2-2	TGTGCCAGCAGCTTAGGCGTCGGGGAGCTGTTTTTT	CASSLGVGELFF
-	TRBV6-5	TRBD1	TRBJ1-1	TGTGCCAGCAGTCCCCCCGATGGACAGGGGGCGGAAGCTTTCTTT	CASSPPDGQGAEAFF
-	TRBV5-1	-	TRBJ1-6	TGCGCCAGCAGCTTGGTCCTACGGGGAAGCTCCTATAATTCACCCCTCCACTTT	CASSLVLRGSSYNSPLHF
-	TRBV6-5	-	TRBJ2-1	TGTGCCAGCAGTTACTCGATATTAGGACAGAGCCCTGAGCAGTTCTTC	CASSYSILGQSPEQFF
-	TRBV7-9	-	TRBJ1-1	TGTGCCAGCAGCTTCAGGGAAGGGACTGAAGCTTTCTTT	CASSFREGTEAFF
few	TRBV30	-	TRBJ1-4	TGTGCCTCAACGGGGGGTAGGGCAACAACTAATGAAAAACTGTTTTTT	CASTGGRATTNEKLFF
-	TRBV4-1	TRBD2	TRBJ2-1	TGCGCCAGCAGCCACCTCCCCCGACTAGCGGGGGGCAATGAGCAGTTCTTC	CASSHLPRLAGGNEQFF
-	TRBV27	-	TRBJ2-1	TGTGCCAGCAGATCAACCAGTGTGGAGCAGTTCTTC	CASRSTSVEQFF
-	TRBV7-2	-	TRBJ2-2	TGTGCCAGCAGCTTACTGGCGGGGATCACCGCCACCGGGGAGCTGTTTTTT	CASSLLAGITATGELFF
-	TRBV7-2	TRBD1	TRBJ1-1	TGTGCCAGCAGCTTAGTGACAGGGGAATTCACTGAAGCTTTCTTT	CASSLVTGEFTEAFF
few	TRBV7-2	-	TRBJ2-4	TGTGCCAGCAGCTTATCAGGGGCGGTGGCCAAAAACATTCAGTACTTC	CASSLSGAVAKNIQYF
-	TRBV7-2	-	TRBJ2-6	TGTGCCAGCAGCTTACCTAGGCGTGGGGCCAACGTCCTGACTTTC	CASSLPRRGANVLTF
-	TRBV11-2	TRBD1	TRBJ2-7	TGTGCCAGCAGCACCCTGGACAGGGGGCTCAACGAGCAGTACTTC	CASSTLDRGLNEQYF
once	TRBV19	-	TRBJ2-5	TGTGCCAGTAGTATACGGGGAAAAGAGACCCAGTACTTC	CASSIRGKETQYF
-	TRBV7-7	TRBD1	TRBJ2-7	TGTGCCAGCAGCCCCTACCCACAGGGGAGCTCCTACGAGCAGTACTTC	CASSPYPQGSSYEQYF
-	TRBV5-1	TRBD1	TRBJ1-4	TGCGCCAGCAGAAGACAGGGCAGCGACCCCGCAACTAATGAAAAACTGTTTTTT	CASRRQGSDPATNEKLFF
-	TRBV5-1	TRBD1	TRBJ2-1	TGCGCCAGCAGCACACAGGGGAGTCCCTACAATGAGCAGTTCTTC	CASSTQGSPYNEQFF
-	TRBV14	-	TRBJ1-3	TGTGCCAGCAGCCAAGTCCGTCCCTCTGGAAACACCATATATTTT	CASSQVRPSGNTIYF
-	TRBV5-1	TRBD1	TRBJ2-3	TGCGCCAGCAGCTTGCCGGTCCCGGGACAGGGAACGGACCTCACAGATACGCAGTATTTT	CASSLPVPGQGTDLTDTQYF
once	TRBV5-4	TRBD2	TRBJ2-3	TGTGCCAGCGCGGTAGCGGGAGATCGGATAGATACGCAGTATTTT	CASAVAGDRIDTQYF
-	TRBV6-1	-	TRBJ2-7	TGTGCCAGCAGCCCACAGGGGACTCGCTCCTACGAGCAGTACTTC	CASSPQGTRSYEQYF
-	TRBV2	TRBD1	TRBJ2-7	TGTGCCAGCAGTCTCGGACAGGGATTATTCTACGAGCAGTACTTC	CASSLGQGLFYEQYF
-	TRBV23-1	TRBD1	TRBJ1-1	TGCGCCAGCAGTTCAGGGGGCCCTGAAGCTTTCTTT	CASSSGGPEAFF